This T cell receptor (beta chain) was profiled in a study of CD8+CD57+ T cells in acquired aplastic anemia. Of note for this clonotype: The antigen is undetermined. This clone may be a read error of a much larger clone one base away. The CDR3 does not end in the conserved phenylalanine or tryptophan, so this is likely a read error.

Trimming cost V 3 bases and J 1 base, with 3 bases left between them. The length of the CDR3 is 12 residues. Germline assignment: CDR1 LGHDT and CDR2 YNNKEL (reference sequence). Study-wide findings and caveats: For CD8+ Simpson's diversity, patients and controls showed no significant difference.

CDR3 and TCR beta VDJ profiling relied on genomic DNA as the template. TCRdb fed the reads into MiXCR, producing one record per CDR3 protein. The data hold more than 150,000 distinct CDR3 sequences, with 45% to 50% observed a single time. The sequenced material came from sorted CD4+, CD8+, or CD8+CD57+ T cells (not recorded which) from PBMCs. The chain is built from TRBV3-1 and TRBJ1-1; D not certain. This receptor was identified in a human donor in good health. The CDR3, as DNA: TGTGCCAGCAGCCATGCGAACACTGAAGCTTTCTCT. Its protein is CASSHANTEAFS.